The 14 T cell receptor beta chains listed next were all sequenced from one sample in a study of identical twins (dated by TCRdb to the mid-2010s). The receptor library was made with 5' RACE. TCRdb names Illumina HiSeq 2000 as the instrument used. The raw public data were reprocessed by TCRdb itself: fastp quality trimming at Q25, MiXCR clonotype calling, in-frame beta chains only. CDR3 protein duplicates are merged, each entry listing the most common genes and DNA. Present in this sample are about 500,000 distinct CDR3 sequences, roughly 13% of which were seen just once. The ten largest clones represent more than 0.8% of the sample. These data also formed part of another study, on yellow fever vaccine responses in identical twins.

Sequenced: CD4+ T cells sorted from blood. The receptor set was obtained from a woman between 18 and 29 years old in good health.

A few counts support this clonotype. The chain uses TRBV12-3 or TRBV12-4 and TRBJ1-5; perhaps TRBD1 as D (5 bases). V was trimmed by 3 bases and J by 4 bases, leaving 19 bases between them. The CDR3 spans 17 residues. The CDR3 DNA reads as TGTGCCAGCAGTTTGAACAGCTTGGGGGGTGGTAATCAGCCCCAGCATTTT. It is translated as CASSLNSLGGGNQPQHF.

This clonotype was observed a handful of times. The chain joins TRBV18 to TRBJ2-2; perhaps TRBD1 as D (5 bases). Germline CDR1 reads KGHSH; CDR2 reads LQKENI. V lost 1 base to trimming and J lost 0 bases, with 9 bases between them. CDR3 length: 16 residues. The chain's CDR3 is CASSPLGPPNTGELFF. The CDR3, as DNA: TGTGCCAGCTCACCACTGGGGCCCCCGAACACCGGGGAGCTGTTTTTT.

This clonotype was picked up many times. Here the CDR3 reads CASSPPEGNRVKNIQYF. As DNA, the CDR3 is TGTGCCAGCTCACCACCAGAGGGGAACCGAGTCAAAAACATTCAGTACTTC. This sequence joins TRBV18 and TRBJ2-4; D tentatively fits TRBD1 or TRBD2 (5 bases each). The germline V gene has CDR1 KGHSH and CDR2 LQKENI. The CDR3 sequence is 17 residues long. Trimming shortened V by 0 bases and J by 3 bases, and 15 bases separated the two germline ends.

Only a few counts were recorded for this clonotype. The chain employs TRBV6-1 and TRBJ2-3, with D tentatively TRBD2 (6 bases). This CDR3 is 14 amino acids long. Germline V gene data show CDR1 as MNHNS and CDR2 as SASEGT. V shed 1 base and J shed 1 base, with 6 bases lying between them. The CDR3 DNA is TGTGCCAGCAGTGAAGGGAGGGGCACAGATACGCAGTATTTT. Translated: CASSEGRGTDTQYF.

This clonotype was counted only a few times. In nucleotides, the CDR3 is TGTGCCAGCACCGACTGGGAGACCCAGTACTTC. Protein sequence: CASTDWETQYF. The V gene is TRBV12-3 or TRBV12-4, the J gene TRBJ2-5; D not certain. V was pared by 7 bases and J by 5 bases, with 8 bases between. This CDR3 region has 11 residues.

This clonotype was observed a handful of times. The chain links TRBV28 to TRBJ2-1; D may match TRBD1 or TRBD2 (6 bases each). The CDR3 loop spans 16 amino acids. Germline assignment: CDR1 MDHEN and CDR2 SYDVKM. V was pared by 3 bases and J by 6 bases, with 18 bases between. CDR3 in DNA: TGTGCCAGCAGTTTGGGAGCCAGGGGAGGTTCCAATGAGCAGTTCTTC. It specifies CASSLGARGGSNEQFF.

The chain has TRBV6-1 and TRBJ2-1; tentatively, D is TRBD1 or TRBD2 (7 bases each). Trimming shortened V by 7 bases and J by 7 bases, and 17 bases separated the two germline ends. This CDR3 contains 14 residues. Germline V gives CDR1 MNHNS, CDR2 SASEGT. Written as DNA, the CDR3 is TGTGCCAGCACTCGGGGAGGGGGCTGGAATGAGCAGTTCTTC. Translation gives CASTRGGGWNEQFF.

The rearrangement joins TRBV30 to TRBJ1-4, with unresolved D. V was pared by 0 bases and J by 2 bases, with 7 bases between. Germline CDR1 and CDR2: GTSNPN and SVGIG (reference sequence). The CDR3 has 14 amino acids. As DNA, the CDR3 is TGTGCCTGGAGTGTAAAACAGACTAATGAAAAACTGTTTTTT. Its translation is CAWSVKQTNEKLFF.

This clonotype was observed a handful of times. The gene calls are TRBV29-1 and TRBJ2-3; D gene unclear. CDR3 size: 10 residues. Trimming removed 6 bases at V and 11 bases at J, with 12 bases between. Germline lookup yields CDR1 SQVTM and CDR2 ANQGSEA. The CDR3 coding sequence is TGCAGCGTCGAGGACGTGATGCAGTATTTT. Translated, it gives CSVEDVMQYF.

The CDR3 here is CASSLEGSGLLGLFF. The DNA for the CDR3 is TGTGCCAGCAGTTTAGAGGGGTCCGGGCTGCTTGGGCTGTTTTTT. V usage is TRBV12-3 or TRBV12-4 and J usage is TRBJ2-2; maybe TRBD1 (5 bases). The CDR3 runs 15 residues. V was pared by 1 base and J by 13 bases, with 19 bases between.

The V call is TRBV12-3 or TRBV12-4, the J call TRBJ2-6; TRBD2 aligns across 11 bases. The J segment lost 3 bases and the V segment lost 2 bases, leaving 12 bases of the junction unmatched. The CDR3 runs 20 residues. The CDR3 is CASSLILAGDPSGGANVLTF. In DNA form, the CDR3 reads TGTGCCAGCAGTTTAATACTAGCGGGGGATCCCTCGGGTGGGGCCAACGTCCTGACTTTC.

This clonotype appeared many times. The CDR3 loop is CSVRGHLGAFF. CDR3 DNA: TGCAGCGTCAGGGGGCATCTAGGGGCTTTCTTT. This chain connects TRBV29-1 to TRBJ1-1, with 8 bases matching TRBD1. The germline CDR1 and CDR2 sequences are SQVTM and ANQGSEA. Trimming removed 6 bases from V and 11 bases from J; junction bases left unmatched: 8. The CDR3 runs 11 residues.

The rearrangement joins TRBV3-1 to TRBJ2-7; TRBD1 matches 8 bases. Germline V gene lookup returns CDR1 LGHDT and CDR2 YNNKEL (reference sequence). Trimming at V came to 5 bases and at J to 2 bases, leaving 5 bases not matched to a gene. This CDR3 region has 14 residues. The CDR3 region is CASSKGQGTYEQYF. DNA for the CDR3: TGTGCCAGCAGCAAAGGACAGGGTACCTACGAGCAGTACTTC.

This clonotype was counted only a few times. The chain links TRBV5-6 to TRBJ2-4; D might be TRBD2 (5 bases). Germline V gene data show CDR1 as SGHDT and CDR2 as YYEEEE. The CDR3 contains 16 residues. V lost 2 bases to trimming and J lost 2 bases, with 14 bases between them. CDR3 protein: CASSFSGVRSKNIQYF. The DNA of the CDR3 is TGTGCCAGCAGCTTTTCCGGGGTGCGATCCAAAAACATTCAGTACTTC.